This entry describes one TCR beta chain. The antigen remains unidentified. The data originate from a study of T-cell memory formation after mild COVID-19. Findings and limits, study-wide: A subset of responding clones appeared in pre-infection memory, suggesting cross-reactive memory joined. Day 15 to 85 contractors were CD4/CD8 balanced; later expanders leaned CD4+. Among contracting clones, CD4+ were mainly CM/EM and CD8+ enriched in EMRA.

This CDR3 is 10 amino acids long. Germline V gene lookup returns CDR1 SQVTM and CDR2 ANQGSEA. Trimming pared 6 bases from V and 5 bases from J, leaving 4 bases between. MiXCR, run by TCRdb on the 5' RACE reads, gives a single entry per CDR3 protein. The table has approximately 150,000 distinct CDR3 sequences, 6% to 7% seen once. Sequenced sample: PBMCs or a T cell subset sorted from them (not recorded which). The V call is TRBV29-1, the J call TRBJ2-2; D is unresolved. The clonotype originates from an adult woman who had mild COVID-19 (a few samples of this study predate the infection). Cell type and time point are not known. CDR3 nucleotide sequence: TGCAGCGTGGGGACCGGGGAGCTGTTTTTT. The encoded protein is CSVGTGELFF.